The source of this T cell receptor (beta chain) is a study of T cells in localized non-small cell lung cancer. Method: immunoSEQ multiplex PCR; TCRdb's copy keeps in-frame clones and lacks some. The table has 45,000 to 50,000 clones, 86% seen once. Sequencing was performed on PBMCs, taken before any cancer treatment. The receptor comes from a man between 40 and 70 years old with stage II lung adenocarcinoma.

CDR3 residues: CASSSGGSSYNEQFF. CDR3 DNA: TGTGCCAGCAGTTCGGGGGGGAGCTCCTACAATGAGCAGTTCTTC. The chain employs TRBV11-2 and TRBJ2-1, with TRBD2 identical over 8 bases. The CDR3 has 15 residues. Germline lookup yields CDR1 SGHAT and CDR2 FQNNGV. J was trimmed by 0 bases and V by 6 bases; bases with no gene match: 4.